Listed below are T cell receptor beta chains from one sample, sequenced in a study of CD8 T cells in ankylosing spondylitis. One entry per CDR3 protein results from TCRdb running MiXCR on the 5' RACE reads. The table shows roughly 280,000 distinct CDR3 sequences, with roughly 20% occurring only once. Material: blood, either unsorted or a sorted T cell fraction (not recorded which). The receptors stem from a male donor with ankylosing spondylitis or in good health (not recorded which). Both conserved end residues are part of each CDR3. D genes are given only for firm matches. Size is omitted from some rows. Given values are once, few, many or a class for expanded clones.

J,V,size,D,DNA,CDR3
TRBJ2-3,TRBV7-2,-,TRBD1,TGTGCCAGCAGCCCCGACAGGGTTTCATCAGATACGCAGTATTTT,CASSPDRVSSDTQYF
TRBJ2-2,TRBV5-1,many,TRBD1,TGCGCCAGCAGCAGAGACAGGGCCACCGGGGAGCTGTTTTTT,CASSRDRATGELFF
TRBJ1-6,TRBV30,few,-,TGTGCCTGGAGTTCAGGGCTTAATTCACCCCTCCACTTT,CAWSSGLNSPLHF
TRBJ1-2,TRBV9,-,TRBD1,TGTGCCAGCAGCGGGGCCGGGACAGGCCTCTATGGCTACACCTTC,CASSGAGTGLYGYTF
TRBJ1-1,TRBV14,-,TRBD1,TGTGCCAGCAGCCAGAGACAGGGGTGGAACACTGAAGCTTTCTTT,CASSQRQGWNTEAFF
TRBJ1-6,TRBV5-1,-,TRBD1,TGCGCCAGCAGCTTGGGACAGGGGGCATGGAATTCACCCCTCCACTTT,CASSLGQGAWNSPLHF
TRBJ1-1,TRBV12-3/TRBV12-4,many,-,TGTGCCAGCACCCCGGGGGGTATGAACACTGAAGCTTTCTTT,CASTPGGMNTEAFF
TRBJ2-1,TRBV29-1,-,-,TGCAGCGTTGAAGGGCCGTTCAATGAGCAGTTCTTC,CSVEGPFNEQFF
TRBJ1-1,TRBV5-1,-,-,TGCGCCAGCAGCTTGGCGGGCAGAGTGAACACTGAAGCTTTCTTT,CASSLAGRVNTEAFF
TRBJ2-5,TRBV5-1,-,TRBD2,TGCGCCAGCAGCGGCGGGACTAGCGGGAGCCTGGGAGAGACCCAGTACTTC,CASSGGTSGSLGETQYF
TRBJ2-5,TRBV7-8,-,-,TGTGCCAGCAGCTTAGCGATTTCCGGGCAAAAAGGGGACCAGTACTTC,CASSLAISGQKGDQYF
TRBJ2-1,TRBV5-6,-,TRBD2,TGTGCCAGCAGCCATCCGACTAGCGGGGCTAACAATGAGCAGTTCTTC,CASSHPTSGANNEQFF
TRBJ2-1,TRBV2,-,TRBD2,TGTGCCAGCACCCTAGCGGGAGCGGACAATGAGCAGTTCTTC,CASTLAGADNEQFF
TRBJ2-1,TRBV5-1,few,-,TGCGCCAGCAGCTGGACCTCGGTGAACAATGAGCAGTTCTTC,CASSWTSVNNEQFF
TRBJ1-5,TRBV28,-,-,TGTGCCAGCAGTTCCGCCCCCAATCAGCCCCAGCATTTT,CASSSAPNQPQHF
TRBJ1-1,TRBV6-2/TRBV6-3,-,-,TGTGCCAGCAGCGACGGGATAAACCATGAAGCTTTCTTT,CASSDGINHEAFF
TRBJ1-5,TRBV12-3/TRBV12-4,many,-,TGTGCCAGCAGTCCTAAGGCGGTGCATCAGCCCCAGCATTTT,CASSPKAVHQPQHF
TRBJ2-3,TRBV7-3,few,TRBD1,TGTGCCAGCAGTTATACGGGACAGGACACAGATACGCAGTATTTT,CASSYTGQDTDTQYF
TRBJ2-2,TRBV15,-,-,TGTGCCACCAGCAGAAAGACAGGTCATGCCACCGGGGAGCTGTTTTTT,CATSRKTGHATGELFF
TRBJ2-2,TRBV20-1,-,TRBD1,TGCAGTGCAAGACAGGGGCCGAACACCGGGGAGCTGTTTTTT,CSARQGPNTGELFF
TRBJ2-3,TRBV9,few,TRBD1,TGTGCCAGCAGCGTCACAGGGGGCCCGGCAGATACGCAGTATTTT,CASSVTGGPADTQYF
TRBJ2-2,TRBV10-3,few,-,TGTGCCACCGGGAAAGCGGCGGGGGCCTCGAACACCGGGGAGCTGTTTTTT,CATGKAAGASNTGELFF
TRBJ2-1,TRBV28,-,-,TGTGCCACCCGGTGGGGGACGGAGCAGTTCTTC,CATRWGTEQFF
TRBJ2-3,TRBV20-1,many,TRBD2,TGCAGTGCCCGACTAGCGGGAACAGATACGCAGTATTTT,CSARLAGTDTQYF
TRBJ2-2,TRBV12-3/TRBV12-4,few,-,TGTGCCAGCAGTTTAAGGACAACCTTTAACACCGGGGAGCTGTTTTTT,CASSLRTTFNTGELFF
TRBJ2-2,TRBV11-3,many,TRBD1,TGTGCCAGCAGCTTCCAGGGACAGGGGGCCGGGGAGCTGTTTTTT,CASSFQGQGAGELFF
TRBJ2-5,TRBV12-3/TRBV12-4,few,-,TGTGCCAGCAGTTTTCGTGGGGTCGGGACCCAGTACTTC,CASSFRGVGTQYF
TRBJ2-3,TRBV28,-,TRBD2,TGTGCCAGCAGTCCCCGGACTAGGCTCACAGATACGCAGTATTTT,CASSPRTRLTDTQYF
TRBJ1-6,TRBV20-1,few,TRBD1,TGCAGTGCTAGAGACCGGACAGGGATGGATTCACCCCTCCACTTT,CSARDRTGMDSPLHF
TRBJ2-5,TRBV5-1,-,-,TGCGCCAGCAGCCTCCCCAGCCAGGGTGGGGCAGAGACCCAGTACTTC,CASSLPSQGGAETQYF
TRBJ2-3,TRBV20-1,few,TRBD1,TGCAGTGCTACGACAGGGGACAGCACAGATACGCAGTATTTT,CSATTGDSTDTQYF
TRBJ1-3,TRBV12-3/TRBV12-4,few,TRBD1,TGTGCCAGCAGTTCCCAATGGACAGGGGGCCAGACCTCTGGAAACACCATATATTTT,CASSSQWTGGQTSGNTIYF
TRBJ1-4,TRBV7-8,few,-,TGTGCCAGCAGCCCTGAGGAGATTAATGAAAAACTGTTTTTT,CASSPEEINEKLFF
TRBJ1-5,TRBV5-1,-,-,TGCGCCAGCAGCTTGGGGACAGATCATCAGCCCCAGCATTTT,CASSLGTDHQPQHF
TRBJ1-5,TRBV6-1,-,-,TGTGCCAGCAGTGGATTTACAGGGCTAAGCAATCAGCCCCAGCATTTT,CASSGFTGLSNQPQHF
TRBJ2-1,TRBV12-3/TRBV12-4,-,TRBD1,TGTGCCTCCCTCGGCACGGGACAGACAAGAATTAGCTCCTACAATGAGCAGTTCTTC,CASLGTGQTRISSYNEQFF
TRBJ2-3,TRBV5-1,many,TRBD2,TGCGCCAGCAGCGGCGGGACTAGCGGGAGTGCTAGCACAGATACGCAGTATTTT,CASSGGTSGSASTDTQYF
TRBJ2-2,TRBV12-3/TRBV12-4,few,TRBD1,TGTGCCAGCAGAGAACAGGGGGCAATTCGCACCGGGGAGCTGTTTTTT,CASREQGAIRTGELFF
TRBJ1-4,TRBV12-3/TRBV12-4,few,-,TGTGCCAGCAGTTTATCGTGGAGAGCTAATGAAAAACTGTTTTTT,CASSLSWRANEKLFF
TRBJ2-1,TRBV3-1,-,TRBD2,TGTGCCAGCAGCCAAGGAAGCGGGGGGGCAGGCAATGAGCAGTTCTTC,CASSQGSGGAGNEQFF
TRBJ2-5,TRBV6-1,few,-,TGTGCCAGCAGATCCAGGGTGGGGCTCCAAGAGACCCAGTACTTC,CASRSRVGLQETQYF
TRBJ1-6,TRBV13,few,-,TGTGCCAGCAGCTTAGGATCCGATAATTCACCCCTCCACTTT,CASSLGSDNSPLHF